The T cell receptor beta chain under discussion was sequenced for a study of PD-1 blockade in classical Hodgkin lymphoma. Each patient experienced a relapse that followed autologous stem cell transplantation, and brentuximab vedotin exposure varied. Assay used: immunoSEQ multiplex PCR; TCRdb lists only in-frame clones, some missing. The table has around 20,000 clones, 86% seen once; the top ten hold around 13%. Study results and limitations: CD4+ TCR diversity rose significantly by C4D1, and CD8+ TCR diversity did not. Nivolumab starters within 1 year of ASCT were excluded. Diversity similar to that of newly diagnosed patients was seen at baseline in complete responders. Lower baseline TCR diversity was reported for newly diagnosed patients than for healthy donors.

The CDR3 runs 13 residues. The germline V and J ends were trimmed by 4 bases and 14 bases, with 15 bases remaining between them. Germline V gene sequence: CDR1 KGHSH, CDR2 LQKENI. A note on this clone: Its antigen is unknown.

The clonotype comes from a human donor with classical Hodgkin lymphoma. This chain connects TRBV18 to TRBJ1-6; D might be TRBD1 (6 bases). Material: peripheral blood mononuclear cells (PBMCs), obtained before the second cycle of nivolumab. The CDR3 DNA reads as TGTGCCAGCTCACGAGAATTCAGGGACACCCTCCACTTT. Protein: CASSREFRDTLHF.